This TCR beta chain was observed in a study of blood T cell repertoires in COVID-19. At the level of the study: PBMCs, B-cell-depleted T cells, or T cells were the source of the cDNA or gDNA that made up the material.

Authors' data handling: Reference gene primers were amplified, and this amplification served to estimate nucleated cell counts. Sequencing was performed with immunoSEQ multiplex PCR; in TCRdb, only in-frame clones are kept and a portion is missing. D and trimming come from the DNA, and the V and J calls and clone size come from that table. This sample yields about 390,000 clones, of which roughly 86% are seen a single time; approximately 2.5% belongs to the top ten. Enrollment of patients from Seattle took place during active infection, with longitudinal follow-up. This receptor was taken from a woman aged 55 to 70 with COVID-19, enrolled during active disease. The sequencing input was peripheral blood.

The DNA of the CDR3 is TGTGCCAGCAGCTTGTTAGCGACTAGCGGGGGGTCCCCGCCCGGGGAGCTGTTTTTT. This codes for CASSLLATSGGSPPGELFF. The V gene is TRBV7-2, the J gene TRBJ2-2; 13 nucleotides match TRBD2. CDR3 size: 19 residues. With 3 bases clipped from V and 6 bases from J, the junction kept 13 bases outside the gene matches. Germline V gene sequence: CDR1 SGHTA, CDR2 FQGNSA.